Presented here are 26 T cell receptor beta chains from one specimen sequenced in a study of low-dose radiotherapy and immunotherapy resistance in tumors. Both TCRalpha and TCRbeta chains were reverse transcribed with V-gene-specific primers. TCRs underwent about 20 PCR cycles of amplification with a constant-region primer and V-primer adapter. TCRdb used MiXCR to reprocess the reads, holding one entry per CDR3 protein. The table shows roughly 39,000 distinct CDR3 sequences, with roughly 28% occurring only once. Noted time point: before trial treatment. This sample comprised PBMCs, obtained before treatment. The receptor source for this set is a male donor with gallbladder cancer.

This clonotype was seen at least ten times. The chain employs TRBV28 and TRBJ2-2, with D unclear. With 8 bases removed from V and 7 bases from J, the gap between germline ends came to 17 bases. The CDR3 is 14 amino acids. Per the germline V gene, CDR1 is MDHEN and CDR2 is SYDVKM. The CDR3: CASDAAPRGGELFF. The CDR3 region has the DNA TGTGCCAGCGACGCGGCTCCTCGAGGCGGGGAGCTGTTTTTT.

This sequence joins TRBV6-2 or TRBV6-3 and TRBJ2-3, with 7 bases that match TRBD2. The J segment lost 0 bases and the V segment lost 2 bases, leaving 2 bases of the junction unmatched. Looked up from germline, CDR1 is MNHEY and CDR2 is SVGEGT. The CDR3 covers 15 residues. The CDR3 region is CASSYPGGSTDTQYF. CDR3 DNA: TGTGCCAGCAGTTACCCGGGGGGAAGCACAGATACGCAGTATTTT.

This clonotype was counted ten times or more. CDR3 nucleotide sequence: TGTGCCAGCAGTTCGGACAGGGTGTGGACTGAAGCTTTCTTT. Translated, it gives CASSSDRVWTEAFF. The V and J genes are TRBV27 and TRBJ1-1; 8 bases are shared with TRBD1. The germline V gene encodes CDR1 MNHEY and CDR2 SMNVEV (reference sequence). The trim removed 4 bases at V and 5 bases at J, leaving 6 bases unmatched. This CDR3 has 14 amino acids.

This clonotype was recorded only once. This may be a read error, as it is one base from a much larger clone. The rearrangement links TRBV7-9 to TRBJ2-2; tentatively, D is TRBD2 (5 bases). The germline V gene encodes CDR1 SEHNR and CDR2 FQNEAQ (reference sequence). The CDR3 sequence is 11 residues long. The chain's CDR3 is CASRRDGKLFF. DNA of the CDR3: TGTGCCAGCAGACGAGACGGGAAGCTGTTTTTT.

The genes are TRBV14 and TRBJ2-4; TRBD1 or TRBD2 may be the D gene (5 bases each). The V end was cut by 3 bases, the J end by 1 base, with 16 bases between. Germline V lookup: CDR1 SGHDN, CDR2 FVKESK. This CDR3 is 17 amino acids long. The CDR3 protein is CASSHRGSLDAKNIQYF. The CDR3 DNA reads TGTGCCAGCAGCCATCGGGGCTCCTTAGATGCCAAAAACATTCAGTACTTC. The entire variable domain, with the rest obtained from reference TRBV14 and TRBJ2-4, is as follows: EAGVTQFPSHSVIEKGQTVTLRCDPISGHDNLYWYRRVMGKEIKFLLHFVKESKQDESGMPNNRFLAERTGGTYSTLKVQPAELEDSGVYFCASSHRGSLDAKNIQYFGAGTRLSVL.

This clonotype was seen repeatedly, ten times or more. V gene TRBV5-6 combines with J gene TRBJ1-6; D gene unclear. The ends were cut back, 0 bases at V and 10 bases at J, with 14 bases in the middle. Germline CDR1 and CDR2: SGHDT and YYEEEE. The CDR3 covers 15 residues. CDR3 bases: TGTGCCAGCAGCTTGGTAAATCAAAGGAACTCACCCCTCCACTTT. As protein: CASSLVNQRNSPLHF.

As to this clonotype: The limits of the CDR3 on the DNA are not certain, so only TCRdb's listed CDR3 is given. CDR3 protein: CASSFYICSARDLGGSYNEQFF. The chain combines TRBV5-1 with TRBJ2-1; the tabulated D call, TRBD1, remains unverified against the DNA. The CDR3 has 22 amino acids, counting both end residues. From germline, CDR1 is SGHRS and CDR2 YFSETQ.

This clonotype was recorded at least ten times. CDR3 DNA: TGTGCCAGCAGTTTCGCTAGCGGGAGCTTCTACGAGCAGTACTTC. It specifies CASSFASGSFYEQYF. This sequence joins TRBV12-3 or TRBV12-4 and TRBJ2-7, with 10 bases lining up with TRBD2. The CDR3 is 15 residues long. V trimming: 3 bases; J trimming: 3 bases; junction bases outside the gene matches: 5.

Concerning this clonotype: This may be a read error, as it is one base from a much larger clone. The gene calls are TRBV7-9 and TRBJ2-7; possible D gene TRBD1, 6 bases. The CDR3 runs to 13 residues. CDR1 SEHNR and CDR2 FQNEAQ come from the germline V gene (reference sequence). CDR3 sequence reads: CASNLVQGPEQYF. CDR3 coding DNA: TGTGCCAGCAACTTAGTACAGGGTCCCGAGCAGTACTTC.

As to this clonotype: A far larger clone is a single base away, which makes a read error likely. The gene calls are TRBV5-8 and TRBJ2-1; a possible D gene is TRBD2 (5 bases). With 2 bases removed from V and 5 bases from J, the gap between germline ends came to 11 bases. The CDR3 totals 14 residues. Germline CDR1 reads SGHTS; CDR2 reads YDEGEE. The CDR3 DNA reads TGTGCCAGCAGCTTCTTTTTAGCGCACAATGAGCAGTTCTTC. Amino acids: CASSFFLAHNEQFF.

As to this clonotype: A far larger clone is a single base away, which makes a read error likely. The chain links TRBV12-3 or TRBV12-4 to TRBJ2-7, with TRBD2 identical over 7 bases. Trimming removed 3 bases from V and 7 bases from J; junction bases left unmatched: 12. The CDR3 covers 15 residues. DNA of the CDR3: TGTGCCAGCAGTTTTGGAGCGGGGATTTACAATGAGCAGTACTTC. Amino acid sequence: CASSFGAGIYNEQYF.

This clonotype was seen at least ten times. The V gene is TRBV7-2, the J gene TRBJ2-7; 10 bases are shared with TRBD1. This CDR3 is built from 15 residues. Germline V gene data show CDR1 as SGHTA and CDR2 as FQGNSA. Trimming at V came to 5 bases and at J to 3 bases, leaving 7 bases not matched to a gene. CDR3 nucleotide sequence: TGTGCCAGCAGCCCCGACAGGGGGCCACACTACGAGCAGTACTTC. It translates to CASSPDRGPHYEQYF.

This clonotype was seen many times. As DNA, the CDR3 is TGCAGTGCTAGAGAGACTAGCCTCCCAGATACGCAGTATTTT. Its protein is CSARETSLPDTQYF. The V and J genes are TRBV20-1 and TRBJ2-3; 7 nucleotides match TRBD2. Germline V CDR1 and CDR2: DFQATT, SNEGSKA (reference sequence). V shed 0 bases and J 4 bases; nucleotides not matched to a gene: 4. The CDR3 sequence is 14 residues long.

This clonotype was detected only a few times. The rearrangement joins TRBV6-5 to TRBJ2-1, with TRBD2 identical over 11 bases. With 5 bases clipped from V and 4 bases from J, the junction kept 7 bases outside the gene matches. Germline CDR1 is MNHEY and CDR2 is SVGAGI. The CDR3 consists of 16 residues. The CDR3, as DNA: TGTGCCAGCAGTGTTCTAGCGGGAGGCGCTTACAATGAGCAGTTCTTC. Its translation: CASSVLAGGAYNEQFF.

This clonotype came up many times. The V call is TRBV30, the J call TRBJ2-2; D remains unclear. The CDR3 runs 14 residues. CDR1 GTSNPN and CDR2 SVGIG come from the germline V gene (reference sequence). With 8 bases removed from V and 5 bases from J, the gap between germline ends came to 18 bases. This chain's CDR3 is CALARAFMTGELFF. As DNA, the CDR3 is TGTGCCCTGGCCCGGGCGTTTATGACCGGGGAGCTGTTTTTT.

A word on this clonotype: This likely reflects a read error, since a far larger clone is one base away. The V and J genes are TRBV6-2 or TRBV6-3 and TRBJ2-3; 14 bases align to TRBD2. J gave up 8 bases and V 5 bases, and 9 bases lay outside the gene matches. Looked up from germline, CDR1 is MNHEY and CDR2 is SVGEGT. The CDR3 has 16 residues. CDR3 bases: TGTGCCAGCAGTGAAGGGACTAGCGGGAGCGGGGGTACGCAGTATTTT. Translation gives CASSEGTSGSGGTQYF.

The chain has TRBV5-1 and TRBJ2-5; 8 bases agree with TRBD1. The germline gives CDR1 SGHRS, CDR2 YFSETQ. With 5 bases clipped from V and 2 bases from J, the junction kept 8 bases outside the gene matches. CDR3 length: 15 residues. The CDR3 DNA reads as TGCGCCAGCAGAGTCCAAGGACAGGGTCAAGAGACCCAGTACTTC. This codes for CASRVQGQGQETQYF.

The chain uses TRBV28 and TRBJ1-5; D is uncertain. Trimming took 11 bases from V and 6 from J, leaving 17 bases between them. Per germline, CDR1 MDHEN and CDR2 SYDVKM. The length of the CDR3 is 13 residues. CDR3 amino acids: CAPTRRVSQPQHF. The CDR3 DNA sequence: TGTGCCCCGACAAGGCGGGTTAGTCAGCCCCAGCATTTT.

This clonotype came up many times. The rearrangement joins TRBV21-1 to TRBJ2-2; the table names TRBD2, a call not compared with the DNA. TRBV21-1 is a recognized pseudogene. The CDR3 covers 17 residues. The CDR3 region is CASSKGVGGSPTGELFF. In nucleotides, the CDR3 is TGTGCCAGCAGCAAAGGAGTGGGAGGGTCCCCCACCGGGGAGCTGTTTTTT.

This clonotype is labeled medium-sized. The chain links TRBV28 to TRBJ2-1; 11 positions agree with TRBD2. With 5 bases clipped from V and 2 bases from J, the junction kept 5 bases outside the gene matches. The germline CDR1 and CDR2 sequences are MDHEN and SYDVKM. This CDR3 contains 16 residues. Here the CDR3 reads CASSPEGLAAYNEQFF. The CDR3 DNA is TGTGCCAGCAGTCCCGAGGGACTAGCGGCCTACAATGAGCAGTTCTTC.

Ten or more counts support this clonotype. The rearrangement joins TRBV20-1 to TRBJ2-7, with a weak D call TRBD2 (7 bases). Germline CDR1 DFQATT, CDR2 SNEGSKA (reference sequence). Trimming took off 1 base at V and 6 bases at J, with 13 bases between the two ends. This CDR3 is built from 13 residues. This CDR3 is CSARAGGRLEQYF. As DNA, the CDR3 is TGCAGTGCTAGAGCGGGGGGCAGGCTCGAGCAGTACTTC.

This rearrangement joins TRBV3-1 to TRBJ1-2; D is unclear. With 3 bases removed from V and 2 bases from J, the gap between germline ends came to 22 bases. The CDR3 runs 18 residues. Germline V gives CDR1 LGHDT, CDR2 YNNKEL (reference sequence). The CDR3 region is CASSHLIRTADLNYGYTF. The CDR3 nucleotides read TGTGCCAGCAGCCACCTAATACGGACGGCCGACTTGAACTATGGCTACACCTTC.

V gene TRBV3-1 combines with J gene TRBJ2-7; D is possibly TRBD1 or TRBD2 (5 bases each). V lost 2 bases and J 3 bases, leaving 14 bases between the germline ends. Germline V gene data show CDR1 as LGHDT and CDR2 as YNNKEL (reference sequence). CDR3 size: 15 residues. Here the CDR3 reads CASSQSGTESYEQYF. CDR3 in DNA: TGTGCCAGCAGCCAATCCGGGACGGAGAGCTACGAGCAGTACTTC.

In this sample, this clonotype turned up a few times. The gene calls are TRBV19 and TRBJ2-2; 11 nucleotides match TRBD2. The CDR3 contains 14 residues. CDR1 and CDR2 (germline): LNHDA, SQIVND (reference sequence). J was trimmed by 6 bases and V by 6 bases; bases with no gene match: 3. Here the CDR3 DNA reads TGTGCCAGTAGAGGACTAGCGGGCGCCGGGGAGCTGTTTTTT. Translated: CASRGLAGAGELFF. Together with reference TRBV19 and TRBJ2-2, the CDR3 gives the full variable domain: DGGITQSPKYLFRKEGQNVTLSCEQNLNHDAMYWYRQDPGQGLRLIYYSQIVNDFQKGDIAEGYSVSREKKESFPLTVTSAQKNPTAFYLCASRGLAGAGELFFGEGSRLTVL.

CDR3 coding DNA: TGCGCCAGCAGCTTGGACCTAGGACAGTCAAGGGGCTACACCTTC. Translating it yields CASSLDLGQSRGYTF. J is TRBJ1-2 and V is TRBV5-1, with a weak D call TRBD1 (6 bases). Germline V gives CDR1 SGHRS, CDR2 YFSETQ. The CDR3 length is 15 residues. V shed 0 bases and J shed 8 bases, with 17 bases lying between them. Full variable domain (rest looked up from reference TRBV5-1 and TRBJ1-2): KAGVTQTPRYLIKTRGQQVTLSCSPISGHRSVSWYQQTPGQGLQFLFEYFSETQRNKGNFPGRFSGRQFSNSRSEMNVSTLELGDSALYLCASSLDLGQSRGYTFGSGTRLTVV.

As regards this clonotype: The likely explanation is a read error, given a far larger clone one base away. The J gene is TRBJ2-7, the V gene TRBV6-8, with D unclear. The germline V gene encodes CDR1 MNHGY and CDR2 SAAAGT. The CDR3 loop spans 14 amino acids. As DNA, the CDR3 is TGTGCCGGCAGACCAAACATTGGAACTTACGAGCAGTACTTC. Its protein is CAGRPNIGTYEQYF.